Below, 9 T cell receptor beta chains from the same sample are listed, as sequenced in a study of T cells in Graves' hyperthyroidism and ophthalmopathy. Amplification of TCR beta CDR3 regions used RNA as the template. TCR CDR3 underwent first-round RT-PCR with the HTBI primer set. TCRdb re-derived calls from the multiplex PCR reads in MiXCR, one entry per CDR3 protein. The sample records 640,000 or so distinct CDR3 sequences, 13% to 15% being singletons. Sequences were obtained from blood. These receptor sequences come from a woman aged 18-35 years with Graves' ophthalmopathy.

In this sample, this clonotype turned up a few times. The V call is TRBV24-1, the J call TRBJ2-3, with unresolved D. Germline loops: CDR1 KGHDR, CDR2 SFDVKD. V lost 1 base to trimming and J lost 6 bases, with 7 bases between them. This CDR3 is 13 amino acids long. This CDR3 is CATSDLLPDTQYF. Written as DNA, the CDR3 is TGTGCCACCAGTGATTTACTTCCCGATACGCAGTATTTT.

This clonotype was recorded at least ten times. The genes are TRBV11-2 and TRBJ2-3, with 7 bases identical to TRBD1. Trimming took 4 bases from V and 4 from J; bases not matched to a gene: 11. This CDR3 has 16 residues. Germline-derived CDR1 and CDR2 are SGHAT and FQNNGV. The CDR3 DNA is TGTGCCAGCAGCTCCGACAGGGTTTCCCTCGCAGATACGCAGTATTTT. As protein: CASSSDRVSLADTQYF.

This clonotype came up a few times. The genes are TRBV4-1 and TRBJ1-2; no firm D call. CDR1 is MGHRA and CDR2 is YSYEKL in the germline V gene. The V and J ends lost 1 base and 1 base respectively, with 1 base between them. CDR3 length equals 12 residues. CDR3 nucleotides: TGCGCCAGCAGCCAAGTTAACTATGGCTACACCTTC. This encodes CASSQVNYGYTF.

This clonotype was recorded many times. The chain uses TRBV18 and TRBJ2-7; 12 bases are shared with TRBD1. Germline V lookup: CDR1 KGHSH, CDR2 LQKENI. The junction had 7 bases not matched to a gene; V was cut back by 3 bases and J by 7 bases. CDR3 size: 15 residues. CDR3 residues: CASSPGTGGAGEQYF. CDR3 nucleotide sequence: TGTGCCAGCTCACCGGGGACAGGGGGCGCGGGAGAGCAGTACTTC.

This clonotype was seen repeatedly, ten times or more. This sequence joins TRBV7-3 and TRBJ2-1; perhaps TRBD2 as D (6 bases). Trimming shortened V by 3 bases and J by 0 bases, and 12 bases separated the two germline ends. CDR3 length: 16 residues. The germline CDR1 and CDR2 sequences are SGHTA and FQGTGA. The CDR3 protein is CASSFGLTSSYNEQFF. CDR3 bases: TGTGCCAGCAGCTTCGGACTAACGAGCTCCTACAATGAGCAGTTCTTC.

On this clonotype itself: This may stem from a read error, because a much larger clone lies one nucleotide away. Because it lacks the conserved phenylalanine or tryptophan at the end, this CDR3 is likely a read error. V usage is TRBV12-3 or TRBV12-4 and J usage is TRBJ1-2; 7 bases match TRBD1. V dropped 6 bases and J dropped 4; count of bases not matched to a gene: 2. The CDR3 extends over 12 amino acids. CDR3 bases: TGTGCCAGCAGGAACAGGGGCTATGGCTACACCCTC. It encodes CASRNRGYGYTL.

Concerning this clonotype itself: Being one base from a much bigger clone, this may be a read error. V usage is TRBV6-1 and J usage is TRBJ2-3, with a weak D call TRBD2 (5 bases). V gave up 6 bases and J gave up 2 bases, with 15 bases separating them. The CDR3 runs 15 residues. Germline values: CDR1 MNHNS, CDR2 SASEGT. CDR3 sequence reads: CASRPDGITTDTQYF. CDR3 in DNA: TGTGCCAGCAGACCGGACGGGATAACCACAGATACGCAGTATTTT.

This clonotype occurred many times. This sequence joins TRBV11-1 and TRBJ2-7; D remains ambiguous. V was clipped by 1 base and J by 0 bases, with 10 bases between them. The length of the CDR3 is 15 residues. Germline CDR1 is SGHAT and CDR2 is FQDESV (reference sequence). The CDR3 DNA is TGTGCCAGCAGCTTAGGCCTAGTCTTCTCCTACGAGCAGTACTTC. Protein product: CASSLGLVFSYEQYF.

This clonotype was seen only a few times. V and J are TRBV4-3 and TRBJ2-1; 8 positions match TRBD2. The junction had 16 bases not matched to a gene; V was cut back by 0 bases and J by 9 bases. Germline CDR1 is LGHNA and CDR2 is YSLEER. The CDR3 covers 18 residues. The CDR3 sequence is CASSQDGIGRARRLEQFF. CDR3 nucleotide sequence: TGCGCCAGCAGCCAAGATGGGATCGGGAGGGCCAGGAGACTTGAGCAGTTCTTC.